The 21 T cell receptor beta chains in this list originate from one sample, sequenced in a study of T cells in Graves' hyperthyroidism and ophthalmopathy. TCR beta CDR3 regions were amplified from RNA. The TCR CDR3 was amplified in a first-round RT-PCR using the HTBI primer set. One entry per CDR3 protein results from TCRdb running MiXCR on the multiplex PCR reads. Of 350,000 to 400,000 distinct CDR3 sequences in the sample, more than 13% are singletons; the top ten hold about 31%. The specimen was blood. All receptors come from a woman between 25 and 40 years old with Graves' hyperthyroidism.

The chain is built from TRBV6-1 and TRBJ2-5; D gene ambiguous. The ends were cut back, 8 bases at V and 3 bases at J, with 13 bases in the middle. Germline V gene data show CDR1 as MNHNS and CDR2 as SASEGT. CDR3 length: 13 amino acids. This CDR3 is CASEVGPEETQYF. As DNA, the CDR3 is TGTGCCAGCGAGGTTGGGCCAGAAGAGACCCAGTACTTC.

In its sample, this clonotype was seen a few times. The chain uses TRBV27 and TRBJ2-1; D perhaps matches TRBD2 (5 bases). Germline CDR1 is MNHEY and CDR2 is SMNVEV (reference sequence). V dropped 5 bases and J dropped 4 bases, with 18 bases sitting between them. The CDR3 runs to 16 residues. CDR3 protein: CASSVLAGTRYNEQFF. The DNA for the CDR3 is TGTGCCAGCAGTGTACTGGCGGGTACCAGATACAATGAGCAGTTCTTC.

In its sample, this clonotype was seen many times. The V and J genes are TRBV29-1 and TRBJ2-1, with 13 bases aligning to TRBD2. The CDR3 sequence is 13 residues long. Germline V CDR1 and CDR2: SQVTM, ANQGSEA. The ends lost 7 bases at V and 11 bases at J; junction bases unmatched: 8. The CDR3 region has the DNA TGCAGCGATCGGACTAGCGGGAGTCCGAAGCAGTTCTTC. This translates into CSDRTSGSPKQFF.

This clonotype appeared many times. The chain recombines TRBV12-5 with TRBJ2-7; D might be TRBD1 (6 bases). The germline CDR1 and CDR2 sequences are LGHNT and FRNRAP. V was trimmed by 2 bases and J by 0 bases, leaving 14 bases between them. The CDR3 extends over 16 amino acids. CDR3 in amino acids: CASGLNPTGHSYEQYF. The CDR3 DNA reads TGTGCTAGTGGTTTGAACCCAACAGGGCACTCCTACGAGCAGTACTTC.

This clonotype was detected many times. The chain uses TRBV2 and TRBJ2-1; no reliable D call. The CDR3 sequence is 13 residues long. V shed 6 bases and J shed 7 bases, with 13 bases lying between them. Germline V gene data show CDR1 as SNHLY and CDR2 as FYNNEI. The CDR3 sequence is CASRASWMNEQFF. The CDR3, as DNA: TGTGCCAGCAGGGCAAGTTGGATGAATGAGCAGTTCTTC.

This chain links TRBV6-1 with TRBJ2-1; no clear D gene. In germline, CDR1 is MNHNS, CDR2 SASEGT. The CDR3 spans 11 residues. Trimming took off 6 bases at V and 7 bases at J, with 7 bases between the two ends. CDR3 sequence: CASRWGNEQFF. DNA of the CDR3: TGTGCCAGCAGGTGGGGAAATGAGCAGTTCTTC.

This clonotype was seen only a few times. J is TRBJ2-1 and V is TRBV9; TRBD2 aligns across 10 bases. Germline V lookup: CDR1 SGDLS, CDR2 YYNGEE. This CDR3 region has 20 residues. Losses at the gene ends were 1 base for V and 5 bases for J; bases not matched to a gene: 18. As DNA, the CDR3 is TGTGCCAGCAGCGTACTACCCAGCGGGAGGGCCCATTTCCCTAACAATGAGCAGTTCTTC. Translated: CASSVLPSGRAHFPNNEQFF.

This clonotype was recorded at least ten times. The V and J genes are TRBV27 and TRBJ2-7; a possible D gene is TRBD1 (7 bases). Germline CDR1 reads MNHEY; CDR2 reads SMNVEV (reference sequence). V was cut by 6 bases and J by 1 base, with 19 bases left in between. CDR3 size: 16 residues. CDR3: CASRTVGGTASYEQYF. The CDR3 DNA sequence: TGTGCCAGCAGGACCGTTGGGGGGACAGCGTCCTACGAGCAGTACTTC.

This clonotype was recorded many times. This chain links TRBV30 with TRBJ1-5; D unclear. The CDR3 has 14 amino acids. Trimming pared 4 bases from V and 2 bases from J, leaving 12 bases between. Germline V CDR1 and CDR2: GTSNPN, SVGIG (reference sequence). CDR3 DNA sequence: TGTGCCTGGAATCCCGGGTTTGGCAATCAGCCCCAGCATTTT. Translation gives CAWNPGFGNQPQHF.

The chain is built from TRBV29-1 and TRBJ1-2; 9 bases are a match to TRBD1. The CDR3 runs 14 residues. V lost 1 base, J lost 0 bases, and 0 bases stayed unmatched. The germline gives CDR1 SQVTM, CDR2 ANQGSEA. Here the CDR3 reads CSVEGDRANYGYTF. The DNA of the CDR3 is TGCAGCGTTGAAGGGGACAGGGCTAACTATGGCTACACCTTC.

This clonotype was observed many times. V gene TRBV20-1 combines with J gene TRBJ2-1; weak D call: TRBD2 (5 bases). Between the trimmed V and J ends, which lost 4 bases and 0 bases, there was a span of 13 bases. CDR1 is DFQATT and CDR2 is SNEGSKA in the germline V gene (reference sequence). This CDR3 has 15 residues. The CDR3 region is CSANQRRSSYNEQFF. CDR3 DNA: TGCAGTGCTAACCAGCGGAGGAGCTCCTACAATGAGCAGTTCTTC.

V usage is TRBV12-3 or TRBV12-4 and J usage is TRBJ2-7, with D possibly TRBD2 on 6 matching bases. Trimming removed 1 base at V and 5 bases at J, with 15 bases between. The CDR3 covers 15 residues. The CDR3 DNA is TGTGCCAGCAGTTTAGGTTGGGGGGTCGATGACGAGCAGTACTTC. Amino acid sequence: CASSLGWGVDDEQYF.

This clonotype showed up many times. The chain employs TRBV7-2 and TRBJ2-7; 13 nucleotides agree with TRBD2. Losses at the gene ends were 5 bases for V and 3 bases for J; bases not matched to a gene: 7. CDR3 length equals 16 residues. The germline V gene encodes CDR1 SGHTA and CDR2 FQGNSA. For the CDR3, the DNA is TGTGCCAGCAGCCCGGGACTAGCGGGACCCGACTACGAGCAGTACTTC. This encodes CASSPGLAGPDYEQYF.

Many counts were recorded for this clonotype. The chain recombines TRBV7-2 with TRBJ2-5; the D is unclear. CDR1 is SGHTA, CDR2 FQGNSA, per germline. The CDR3 totals 13 residues. The V gene lost 3 bases and the J gene lost 5 bases, with 10 bases spanning the gap. CDR3 residues: CASSLVGMETQYF. Written as DNA, the CDR3 is TGTGCCAGCAGCTTGGTAGGGATGGAGACCCAGTACTTC.

On this clonotype itself: Possible read error: a much larger clone is one base away. The gene calls are TRBV7-2 and TRBJ2-5; 10 nucleotides line up with TRBD2. From germline, CDR1 is SGHTA and CDR2 FQGNSA. There are 18 residues in the CDR3. The DNA for the CDR3 is TGTGTCAGCAGCTTAGCCTTAGAGGCGAGCGGGAGGGCGGTTGTTCAGTACTTC. It specifies CVSSLALEASGRAVVQYF.

This clonotype was counted ten times or more. The DNA of the CDR3 is TGTGCCAGCAGTGACAGGGCAATAGAACAGCCCCAGCATTTT. This codes for CASSDRAIEQPQHF. This rearrangement joins TRBV2 to TRBJ1-5, with D tentatively TRBD1 (5 bases). In germline, CDR1 is SNHLY, CDR2 FYNNEI. The V end lost 3 bases, the J end lost 7 bases, and 13 bases lay between the germline ends. The CDR3 spans 14 residues.

This clonotype occurred many times. The chain combines TRBV7-2 with TRBJ2-7; 9 bases line up with TRBD1. CDR1 and CDR2 (germline): SGHTA, FQGNSA. Trimming cost V 8 bases and J 2 bases; bases outside gene matches: 4. The CDR3 has 13 amino acids. CDR3 DNA: TGTGCCAGCCGGGACAGGGTCCCCTACGAGCAGTACTTC. It translates to CASRDRVPYEQYF.

At least ten counts were recorded for this clonotype. V usage is TRBV11-2 and J usage is TRBJ2-1; 11 nucleotides line up with TRBD2. The V gene end was trimmed by 3 bases and the J gene end by 0 bases; junction bases not matched to a gene: 10. Per germline, CDR1 SGHAT and CDR2 FQNNGV. The CDR3 extends over 19 amino acids. In DNA, the CDR3 is TGTGCCAGCAGCTTTACTAGCGGGAGAGGTCCAGTCTCCTACAATGAGCAGTTCTTC. Its translation: CASSFTSGRGPVSYNEQFF.

The rearrangement uses TRBV2 and TRBJ1-3; 8 bases are shared with TRBD1. From germline, CDR1 is SNHLY and CDR2 FYNNEI. V lost 6 bases to trimming and J lost 0 bases; unmatched junction nucleotides: 7. The CDR3 extends over 16 amino acids. This chain's CDR3 is CASSEGTGRSGNTIYF. CDR3 nucleotides: TGTGCCAGCAGCGAGGGGACAGGCCGCTCTGGAAACACCATATATTTT.

V is TRBV6-1 and J is TRBJ2-3; tentatively, D is TRBD2 (6 bases). The CDR3 runs to 16 residues. Deletions cut 2 bases from V and 4 bases from J, with 16 bases between. Germline V lookup: CDR1 MNHNS, CDR2 SASEGT. In DNA, the CDR3 is TGTGCCAGCAGTGAACCCGGAGGGCGGGTTCCAGATACGCAGTATTTT. Encoded protein: CASSEPGGRVPDTQYF.

This clonotype was detected only a few times. V and J are TRBV20-1 and TRBJ1-5; 9 nucleotides match TRBD1. With 5 bases clipped from V and 6 bases from J, the junction kept 17 bases outside the gene matches. This CDR3 is built from 17 residues. Germline CDR1 is DFQATT and CDR2 is SNEGSKA (reference sequence). The CDR3 nucleotides read TGCAGTGCTCCTAAATTGGACGGGACAGGGTTTAGTCAGCCCCAGCATTTT. Translated, it gives CSAPKLDGTGFSQPQHF.